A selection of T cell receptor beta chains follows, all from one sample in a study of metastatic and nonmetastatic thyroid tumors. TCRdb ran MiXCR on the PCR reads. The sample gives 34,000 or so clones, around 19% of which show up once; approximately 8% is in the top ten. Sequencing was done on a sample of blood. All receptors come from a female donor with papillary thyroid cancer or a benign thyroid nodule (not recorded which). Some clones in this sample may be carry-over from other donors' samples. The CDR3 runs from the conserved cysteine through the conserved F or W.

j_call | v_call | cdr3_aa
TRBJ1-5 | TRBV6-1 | CAVTGQGYQPQHF
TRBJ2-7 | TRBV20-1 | CSARGGRSSYEQYF
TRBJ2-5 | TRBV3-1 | CASSQGPLAGGETQYF
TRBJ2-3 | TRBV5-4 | CASSLSVGSGRLGVRTDTQYF
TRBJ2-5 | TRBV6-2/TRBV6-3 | CASSRPGHKKETQYF
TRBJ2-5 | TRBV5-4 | CASSLVGGAPETQYF
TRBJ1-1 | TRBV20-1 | CSAPTGLNTEAFF
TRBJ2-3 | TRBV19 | CASSKGAPTDTQYF
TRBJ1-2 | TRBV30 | CACPKPRGPILVGGYTF
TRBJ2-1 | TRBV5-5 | CASSTQGNEQFF
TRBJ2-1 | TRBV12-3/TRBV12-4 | CASSFVGQSNNEQFF
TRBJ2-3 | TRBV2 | CASSSSGPNTDTQYF
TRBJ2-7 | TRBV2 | CASSEVVVEQYF
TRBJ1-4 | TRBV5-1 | CASGPSGTGNEKLFF
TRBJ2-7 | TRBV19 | CASSVGLARSYEQYF
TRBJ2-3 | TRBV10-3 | CAISPSGLVTDTQYF
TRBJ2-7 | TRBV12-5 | CASGLGGLTYEQYF
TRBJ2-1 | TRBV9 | CASSVAGTSGRAFYNEQFF
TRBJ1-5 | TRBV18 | CASSQGQGAQPQHF
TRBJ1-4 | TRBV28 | CASSFGQEKLFF
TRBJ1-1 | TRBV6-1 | CASREGTARTEAFF
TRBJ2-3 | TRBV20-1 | CSALRTSGKADTQYF
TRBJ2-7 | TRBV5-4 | CASSPNQGAPYEQYF
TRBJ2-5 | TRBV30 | CAWTLQPNQETQYF
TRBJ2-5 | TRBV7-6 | CASSFGSGQGPSQETQYF
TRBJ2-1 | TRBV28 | CASSLAGGLNEQFF
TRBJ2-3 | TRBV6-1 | CASSEGAGSTDTQYF
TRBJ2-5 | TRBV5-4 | CASSSRDSYSQETQYF
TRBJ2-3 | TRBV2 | CASSVNFRDTQYF
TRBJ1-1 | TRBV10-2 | CASSESDTEAFF
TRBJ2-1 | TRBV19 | CARSVGLAALDEQFF
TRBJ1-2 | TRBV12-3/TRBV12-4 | CASSLVPEEYYGYTF
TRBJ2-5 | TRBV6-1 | CAIGTSGSRKTQYF
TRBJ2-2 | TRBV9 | CASSVGRSGELFF
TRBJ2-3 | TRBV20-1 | CSAAGTTRTDTQYF
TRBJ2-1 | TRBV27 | CASSLLARGYNEQFF
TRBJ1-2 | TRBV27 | CASKALQRNYGYTF
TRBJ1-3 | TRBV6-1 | CASSLNGAGGNTIYF
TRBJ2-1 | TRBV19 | CASSMGREGPNEQFF
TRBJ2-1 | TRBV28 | CASSASGGGHEQFF